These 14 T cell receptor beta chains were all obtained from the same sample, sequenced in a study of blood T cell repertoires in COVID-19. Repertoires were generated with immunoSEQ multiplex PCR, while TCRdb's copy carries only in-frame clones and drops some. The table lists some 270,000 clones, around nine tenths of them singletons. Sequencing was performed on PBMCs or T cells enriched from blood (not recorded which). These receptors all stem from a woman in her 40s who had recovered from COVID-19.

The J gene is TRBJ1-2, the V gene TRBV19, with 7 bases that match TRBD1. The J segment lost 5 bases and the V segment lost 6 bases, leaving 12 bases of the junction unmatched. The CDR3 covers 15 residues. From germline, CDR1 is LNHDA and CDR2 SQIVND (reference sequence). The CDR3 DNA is TGTGCCAGTAGCCAGGGCCTCGGACAGGCATATGGCTACACCTTC. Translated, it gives CASSQGLGQAYGYTF.

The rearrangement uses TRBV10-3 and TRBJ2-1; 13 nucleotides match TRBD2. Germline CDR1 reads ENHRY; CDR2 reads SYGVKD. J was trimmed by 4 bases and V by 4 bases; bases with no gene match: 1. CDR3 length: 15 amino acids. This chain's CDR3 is CAISGLAGGYNEQFF. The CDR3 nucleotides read TGTGCCATCAGTGGACTAGCGGGAGGTTACAATGAGCAGTTCTTC.

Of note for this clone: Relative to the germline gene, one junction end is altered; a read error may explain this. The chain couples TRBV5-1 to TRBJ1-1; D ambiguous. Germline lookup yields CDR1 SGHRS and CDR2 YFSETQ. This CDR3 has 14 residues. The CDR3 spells CPSSSYGAPTEAFF. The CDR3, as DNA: TGCCCCAGCAGCTCTTACGGAGCACCCACTGAAGCTTTCTTT.

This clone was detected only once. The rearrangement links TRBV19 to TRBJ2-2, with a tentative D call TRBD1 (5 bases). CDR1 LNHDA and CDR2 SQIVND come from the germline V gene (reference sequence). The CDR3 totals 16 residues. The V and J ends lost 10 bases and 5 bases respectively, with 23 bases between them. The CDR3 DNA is TGTGCCACCCCCCGACGGGCCAGGGCAGGGACCGGGGAGCTGTTTTTT. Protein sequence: CATPRRARAGTGELFF.

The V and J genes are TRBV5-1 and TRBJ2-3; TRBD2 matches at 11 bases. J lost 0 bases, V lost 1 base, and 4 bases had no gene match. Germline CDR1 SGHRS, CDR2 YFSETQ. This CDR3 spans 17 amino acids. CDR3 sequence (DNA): TGCGCCAGCAGCTTGTATTTAGCGGGGGGGAGCACAGATACGCAGTATTTT. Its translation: CASSLYLAGGSTDTQYF. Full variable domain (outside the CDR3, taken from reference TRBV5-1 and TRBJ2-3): KAGVTQTPRYLIKTRGQQVTLSCSPISGHRSVSWYQQTPGQGLQFLFEYFSETQRNKGNFPGRFSGRQFSNSRSEMNVSTLELGDSALYLCASSLYLAGGSTDTQYFGPGTRLTVL.

For the CDR3, the DNA is TGTGCCAGCAGTGGACACATAAACTATGGCTACACCTTC. This sequence encodes CASSGHINYGYTF. The chain is built from TRBV2 and TRBJ1-2; D call uncertain. In germline, CDR1 is SNHLY, CDR2 FYNNEI. V lost 4 bases and J lost 2, with 8 bases in between. CDR3 length: 13 amino acids.

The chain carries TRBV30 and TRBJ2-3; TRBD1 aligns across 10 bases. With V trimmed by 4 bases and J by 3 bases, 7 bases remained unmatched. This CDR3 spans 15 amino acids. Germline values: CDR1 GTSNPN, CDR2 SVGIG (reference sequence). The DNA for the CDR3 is TGTGCCTGGAATACCGTGGGACAGGGGACAGATACGCAGTATTTT. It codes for CAWNTVGQGTDTQYF.

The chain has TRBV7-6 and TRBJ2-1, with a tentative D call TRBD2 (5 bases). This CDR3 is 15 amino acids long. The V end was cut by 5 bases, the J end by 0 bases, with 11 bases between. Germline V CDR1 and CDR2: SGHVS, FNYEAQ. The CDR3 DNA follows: TGTGCCAGCAGCGTGAGCGGAACCTCCTACAATGAGCAGTTCTTC. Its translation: CASSVSGTSYNEQFF.

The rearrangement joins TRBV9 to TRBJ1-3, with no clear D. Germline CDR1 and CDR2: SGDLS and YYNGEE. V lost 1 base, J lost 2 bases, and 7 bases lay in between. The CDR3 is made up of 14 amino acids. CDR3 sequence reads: CASSVLTTGNTIYF. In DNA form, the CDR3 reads TGTGCCAGCAGCGTATTAACAACTGGAAACACCATATATTTT.

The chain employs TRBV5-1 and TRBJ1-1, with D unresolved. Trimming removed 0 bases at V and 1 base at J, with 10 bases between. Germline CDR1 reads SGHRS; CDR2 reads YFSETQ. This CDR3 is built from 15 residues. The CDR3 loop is CASSLEWAANTEAFF. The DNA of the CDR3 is TGCGCCAGCAGCTTGGAATGGGCAGCGAACACTGAAGCTTTCTTT.

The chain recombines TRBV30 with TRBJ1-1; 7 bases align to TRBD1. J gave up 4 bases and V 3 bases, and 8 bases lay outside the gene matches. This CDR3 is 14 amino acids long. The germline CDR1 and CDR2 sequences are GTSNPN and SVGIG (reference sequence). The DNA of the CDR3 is TGTGCCTGGAGCCGACAGGGATTGGGCACTGAAGCTTTCTTT. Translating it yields CAWSRQGLGTEAFF.

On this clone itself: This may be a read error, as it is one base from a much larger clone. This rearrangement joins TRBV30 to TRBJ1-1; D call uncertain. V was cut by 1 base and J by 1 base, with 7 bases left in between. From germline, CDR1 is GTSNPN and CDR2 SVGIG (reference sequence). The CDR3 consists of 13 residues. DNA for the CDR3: TGTGCCTGGAGTGAGCTCGAGAACACTGAAGCTTTCTTT. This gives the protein CAWSELENTEAFF.

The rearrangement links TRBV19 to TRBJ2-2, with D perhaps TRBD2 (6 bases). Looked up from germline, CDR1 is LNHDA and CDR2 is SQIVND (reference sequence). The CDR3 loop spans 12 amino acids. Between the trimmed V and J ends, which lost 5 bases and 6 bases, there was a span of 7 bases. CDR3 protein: CASSLASGELFF. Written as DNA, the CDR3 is TGTGCCAGTAGTCTAGCGTCCGGGGAGCTGTTTTTT.

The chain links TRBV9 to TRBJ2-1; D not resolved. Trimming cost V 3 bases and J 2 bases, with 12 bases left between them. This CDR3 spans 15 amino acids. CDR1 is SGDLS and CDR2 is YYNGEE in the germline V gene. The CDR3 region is CASSADSGPYNEQFF. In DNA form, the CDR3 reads TGTGCCAGCAGCGCAGACTCCGGCCCCTACAATGAGCAGTTCTTC.